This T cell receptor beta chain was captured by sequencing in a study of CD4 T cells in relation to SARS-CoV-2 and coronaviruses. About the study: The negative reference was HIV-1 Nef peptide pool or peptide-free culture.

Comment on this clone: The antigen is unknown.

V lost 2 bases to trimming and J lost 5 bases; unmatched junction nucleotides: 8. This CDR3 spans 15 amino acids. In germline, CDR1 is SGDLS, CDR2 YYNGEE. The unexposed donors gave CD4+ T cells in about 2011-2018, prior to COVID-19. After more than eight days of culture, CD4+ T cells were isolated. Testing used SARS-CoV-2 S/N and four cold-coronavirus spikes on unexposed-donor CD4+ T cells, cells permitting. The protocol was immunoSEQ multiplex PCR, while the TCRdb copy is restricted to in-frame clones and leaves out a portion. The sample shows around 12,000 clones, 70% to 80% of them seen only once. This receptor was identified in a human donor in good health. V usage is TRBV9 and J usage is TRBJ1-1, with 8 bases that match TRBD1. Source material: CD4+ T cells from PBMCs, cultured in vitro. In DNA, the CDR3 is TGTGCCAGCAGCGTTAGTTCACAGGGGGAAACTGAAGCTTTCTTT. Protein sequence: CASSVSSQGETEAFF.